This entry lists 14 T cell receptor beta chains sequenced from one sample in a study of radiotherapy plus CTLA-4 blockade in lung cancer. TCRdb's copy holds only in-frame clones and misses some; the assay was immunoSEQ multiplex PCR. Altogether over 30,000 clones are present, 60% to 80% being singletons, with the ten largest covering roughly 5%. Here the sequenced sample was peripheral blood, taken from a patient treated with radiotherapy plus ipilimumab. These receptors came from a human donor with non-small cell lung cancer whose response to radiotherapy plus ipilimumab could not be evaluated.

The table lists this clone with a few counts. This rearrangement joins TRBV6-6 to TRBJ2-7, with D perhaps matching TRBD2 (6 bases). CDR3 size: 14 residues. CDR1 is MNHNY and CDR2 is SVGAGI in the germline V gene (reference sequence). Trimming took off 9 bases at V and 2 bases at J, with 17 bases between the two ends. The CDR3 region has the DNA TGTGCCAGTCATTCGGGAGAATGGACCTACGAGCAGTACTTC. It yields the protein CASHSGEWTYEQYF.

This clone has more than one count but fewer than ten. CDR3 in amino acids: CASSLQGAFYEQYF. The CDR3 nucleotides read TGCGCCAGCAGCTTACAGGGGGCGTTCTACGAGCAGTACTTC. The chain carries TRBV5-1 and TRBJ2-7; 9 nucleotides match TRBD1. Germline-derived CDR1 and CDR2 are SGHRS and YFSETQ. With 2 bases clipped from V and 3 bases from J, the junction kept 3 bases outside the gene matches. The CDR3 spans 14 residues. Supplemented by reference TRBV5-1 and TRBJ2-7, the full variable domain reads KAGVTQTPRYLIKTRGQQVTLSCSPISGHRSVSWYQQTPGQGLQFLFEYFSETQRNKGNFPGRFSGRQFSNSRSEMNVSTLELGDSALYLCASSLQGAFYEQYFGPGTRLTVT.

This chain links TRBV5-1 with TRBJ1-1; D call uncertain. Trimming removed 0 bases from V and 0 bases from J, with 6 bases in between. CDR1 and CDR2 from the germline V gene are SGHRS and YFSETQ. The CDR3 has 14 amino acids. The CDR3 DNA follows: TGCGCCAGCAGCTTGGACGGGATGAACACTGAAGCTTTCTTT. Its protein product is CASSLDGMNTEAFF.

The rearrangement links TRBV6-5 to TRBJ2-7, with D possibly TRBD1 on 6 matching bases. With 10 bases removed from V and 7 bases from J, the gap between germline ends came to 20 bases. The CDR3 length is 13 residues. Per germline, CDR1 MNHEY and CDR2 SVGAGI. CDR3 in DNA: TGTGCCATCAGGGGCTCGTTTAACACGGAGCAGTACTTC. Encoded protein: CAIRGSFNTEQYF.

In this sample, this clone turned up a few times. The rearrangement links TRBV28 to TRBJ1-1; TRBD1 might be the D (6 bases). V lost 5 bases to trimming and J lost 1 base, with 8 bases between them. The CDR3 spans 13 residues. Germline V gene sequence: CDR1 MDHEN, CDR2 SYDVKM. CDR3 bases: TGTGCCAGCAGTCAACAGGGGAACACTGAAGCTTTCTTT. As protein: CASSQQGNTEAFF.

The chain links TRBV2 to TRBJ2-3; 9 bases line up with TRBD2. The germline CDR1 and CDR2 sequences are SNHLY and FYNNEI. The J segment lost 2 bases and the V segment lost 6 bases, leaving 6 bases of the junction unmatched. This CDR3 spans 15 amino acids. This chain's CDR3 is CASRLAGVVTDTQYF. In nucleotides, the CDR3 is TGTGCCAGCAGATTAGCGGGAGTTGTCACAGATACGCAGTATTTT.

This clone appeared once. The chain joins TRBV19 to TRBJ1-2, with 9 bases that match TRBD1. V gave up 6 bases and J gave up 4 bases; unmatched junction bases: 3. The CDR3 totals 13 residues. Germline V gene lookup returns CDR1 LNHDA and CDR2 SQIVND (reference sequence). The CDR3 is CASSQDRGYGYTF. The CDR3 DNA reads TGTGCCAGTAGCCAGGACAGGGGCTATGGCTACACCTTC.

The chain employs TRBV4-3 and TRBJ1-1, with D perhaps matching TRBD1 (6 bases). CDR3 length: 15 amino acids. Germline V gives CDR1 LGHNA, CDR2 YSLEER. With 3 bases removed from V and 1 base from J, the gap between germline ends came to 12 bases. For the CDR3, the DNA is TGCGCCAGCAGCCATACAGGGTCTCGGAACACTGAAGCTTTCTTT. Protein product: CASSHTGSRNTEAFF.

The chain links TRBV4-3 to TRBJ2-3; D uncertain. The CDR3 has 14 residues. Germline V gene lookup returns CDR1 LGHNA and CDR2 YSLEER. Trimming took off 0 bases at V and 1 base at J, with 5 bases between the two ends. CDR3 nucleotide sequence: TGCGCCAGCAGCCAAGAAACTGGCACAGATACGCAGTATTTT. Residues: CASSQETGTDTQYF.

This clone was detected only a few times. The rearrangement joins TRBV30 to TRBJ2-4; D perhaps matches TRBD2 (6 bases). The germline gives CDR1 GTSNPN, CDR2 SVGIG (reference sequence). Trimming removed 1 base at V and 9 bases at J, with 13 bases between. The CDR3 runs 13 residues. The CDR3 DNA sequence: TGTGCCTGGAGTGCTCCCGCCGGGGGCATTCAGTACTTC. As protein: CAWSAPAGGIQYF.

This chain joins TRBV10-2 and TRBJ2-5, with unresolved D. The J call may be faulty, since TRBJ2-7 better matches the DNA end. The germline V gene has CDR1 WSHSY and CDR2 SAAADI. The CDR3 is 12 residues long. The CDR3 DNA is TGCGCCAGCAGTGAGTACTCCTACGAGCAGTACTTC. Translated, it gives CASSEYSYEQYF.

A note on this clone: At the DNA level, this CDR3 is encoded by other sequences in the same sample as well. V usage is TRBV5-1 and J usage is TRBJ2-1, with 7 bases matching TRBD2. This CDR3 contains 16 residues. CDR1 and CDR2 from the germline V gene are SGHRS and YFSETQ. V was clipped by 0 bases and J by 0 bases; unmatched bases: 3. The CDR3 region is CASSLGGGSSYNEQFF. The CDR3 coding sequence is TGCGCCAGCAGCTTGGGTGGCGGGAGCTCCTACAATGAGCAGTTCTTC.

Remarks on this clone: The junction does not match germline at one end; this may be a read error. The rearrangement uses TRBV5-6 and TRBJ1-2; 9 bases fit TRBD1. Germline CDR1 SGHDT, CDR2 YYEEEE. The CDR3 runs 16 residues. This CDR3 is CAGSLPVQGARYGYTF. For the CDR3, the DNA is TGTGCCGGCAGCTTGCCGGTACAGGGGGCGCGATATGGCTACACCTTC.

The rearrangement links TRBV5-6 to TRBJ1-4; tentative D call: TRBD1 (6 bases). The germline V and J ends were trimmed by 1 base and 8 bases, with 15 bases remaining between them. Per germline, CDR1 SGHDT and CDR2 YYEEEE. CDR3 length equals 15 residues. CDR3 nucleotides: TGTGCCAGCAGCTTGCGGGGGGCGCGGTGGGAAAAACTGTTTTTT. This sequence encodes CASSLRGARWEKLFF.